This T cell receptor (beta chain) comes out of a study of blood T cell repertoires in COVID-19. Germline V gene sequence: CDR1 KGHDR, CDR2 SFDVKD. The CDR3 has 14 residues. Trimming took off 3 bases at V and 1 base at J, with 8 bases between the two ends. The method was immunoSEQ multiplex PCR; TCRdb's version includes in-frame clones alone and lacks a portion of them. The table lists 230,000 or so clones, about 88% of them singletons. Input material: PBMCs or T cells enriched from blood (not recorded which). This TCR was recovered from a woman aged 25 to 45 who had recovered from COVID-19. This chain links TRBV24-1 with TRBJ1-1; the D is unclear. CDR3 in DNA: TGTGCCACCAGTGATGCTCGTAGGAACACTGAAGCTTTCTTT. Protein product: CATSDARRNTEAFF.